This paragraph reports one T cell receptor (beta chain). Its antigen is unknown. The sample originates from a study of vaccination and CD4 T cells after COVID-19. The CDR3 has 14 residues. CDR1 and CDR2 from the germline V gene are MNHNS and SASEGT. Trimming took 1 base from V and 5 from J; bases not matched to a gene: 4. Cultured CD4+ T cells had their DNA profiled by the Oncomine TCR Beta short-read assay. TCRdb re-derived calls from the PCR reads in MiXCR, one entry per CDR3 protein. The sample yields about 26,000 distinct CDR3 sequences, 55% to 70% seen once. Specified treatment: roughly 10-day PBMC culture with coronavirus spike peptide pools or control peptides (ViraFEST assay).

The sequencing sample was made of CD4+ T cells from blood, cultured in vitro. This chain connects TRBV6-1 to TRBJ2-5; 7 bases agree with TRBD1. The clonotype comes from a human donor who had recovered from COVID-19. The chain's CDR3 is CASSEGQGGETQYF. The CDR3 DNA is TGTGCCAGCAGTGAAGGACAGGGTGGGGAGACCCAGTACTTC.